This TCR beta chain was observed in a study of blood T cell repertoires in COVID-19. This clone appeared a few times. The Seattle patients, enrolled during active infection, were followed longitudinally. Source study methods: Counts of nucleated cells, estimated from reference gene primer amplification, were obtained. Assay used: immunoSEQ multiplex PCR; TCRdb lists only in-frame clones, some missing. From that table come the V and J calls and clone size; the DNA was used to work out D and trimming. This table holds 150,000 to 200,000 clones, roughly 80% found once. The CDR3 spans 16 residues. Germline CDR1 reads LGHDT; CDR2 reads YNNKEL (reference sequence). V lost 2 bases and J 2 bases, leaving 15 bases between the germline ends.

The source material was peripheral blood. The sequence was obtained from a woman between 35 and 50 years old with COVID-19, enrolled during active disease. This chain connects TRBV3-1 (or the pseudogene TRBV3-2) to TRBJ1-2; D remains unclear. The CDR3 sequence: CASSQSRAGYNYGYTF. CDR3 sequence (DNA): TGTGCCAGCAGCCAATCTCGTGCAGGATACAACTATGGCTACACCTTC.